Listed here is a single T cell receptor (beta chain). Its antigen is not known. This entry comes from a study of T cells in localized non-small cell lung cancer. Study-level points and caveats: Peak T cell clonality was found in uninvolved adjacent lung, exceeding tumor. Only one tumor region went through sequencing, so heterogeneity may still be there.

Method: immunoSEQ multiplex PCR; TCRdb's copy keeps in-frame clones and lacks some. In the table there are some 4,000 clones, around two fifths of which are singletons. Germline V lookup: CDR1 SGHNT, CDR2 YENEEA. V dropped 5 bases and J dropped 3 bases, with 11 bases sitting between them. The CDR3 loop spans 14 amino acids. The V and J genes are TRBV11-3 and TRBJ2-1; D may be TRBD1 or TRBD2 (5 bases each). The material sequenced was lung tumor tissue, taken before any cancer treatment. The receptor's source is a woman aged 35 to 69 with stage I lung adenocarcinoma. The CDR3 nucleotides read TGTGCCAGCAGCACCAGGGACCTCTACAATGAGCAGTTCTTC. Translated, it gives CASSTRDLYNEQFF.